This paragraph reports one T cell receptor (beta chain). This clonotype has only a few counts. Its antigen has not been determined. One base away there is no much larger clone; base qualities are not given. The CDR3 sequence holds 15 residues, the cysteine and phenylalanine included. Just CDR3 DNA is preserved here, 45 bases in frame from base 1. Reading the germline V gene (reference sequence) gives CDR1 SGHKS and CDR2 YYEKEE. V is shortened by 0 bases, J by 2 bases, and the region joining them spans 10 bases. The data derive from a study of early T cells in non-severe SARS-CoV-2 infection (dated by TCRdb to about 2021). Regarding the research as a whole: Because TCR sequencing was done on bulk RNA from unsorted whole blood, the alpha and beta chains could not be paired. Broad study findings and their caveats: VDJdb matching was skewed toward anti-spike CD8 responses and likely underestimated virus-specific expansions, missing private and CD4 specificities.

The library was obtained by 5' RACE. The sequencing machine was a NextSeq 500. The TCR library protocol attached unique molecular identifiers to individual cDNA molecules to correct for sequencing error and PCR bias. Both TCR alpha and beta chains were sequenced, and tight co-correlation was observed between alpha and beta sequence abundances in each sample. Turning to the authors' computational methods: V gene, J gene and CDR3 annotation of TCR sequences was performed with Decombinator V4. TCRs were defined as expanded if a significant change between any two time points was detected under a Poisson model with p below 0.0001. TCR abundances were normalised to the total number of TCRs sequenced per sample and were expressed as counts per million. TRAV1-2 paired with TRAJ12, TRAJ20 or TRAJ33 defined MAIT TCRs, while TRAV10 paired with TRAJ18 defined iNKT TCRs. VDJdb, accessed on 1 November 2021, was searched for TCRs annotated for CMV, EBV and SARS-CoV-2, and TCRs annotated for more than one antigen were excluded. TCRdb cleaned the public reads at Q25 with fastp, built clones with MiXCR and kept in-frame beta chains. Identical CDR3 protein sequences are pooled into one entry, listed with their most common genes and DNA. TCRdb, not the original authors, processed these V and J calls. The table for this sample lists about 81,000 distinct CDR3 sequences; over 5% of them were counted only once. Roughly 8.4% of the sample rests with the top ten.

Set within a cohort of healthcare workers in London, UK, this nested case-control study involved weekly PCR testing of nasopharyngeal swabs along with blood sampling. Healthcare workers were recruited during the week of the UK lockdown, between 23 and 31 March 2020, and followed weekly for up to about 15 weeks. Recombination joined TRBV5-5 with TRBJ2-3; TRBD1 might be the D gene, on 6 matching bases. The receptor was isolated from an adult who was a healthcare worker with PCR-confirmed SARS-CoV-2 infection or an uninfected control (not recorded which). The sample comprised whole blood. The CDR3 here reads CASSLAWGPTDTQYF. The nucleotide sequence reads as follows: TGTGCCAGCAGCTTGGCATGGGGGCCCACAGATACGCAGTATTTT.